This passage covers 16 T cell receptor beta chains from one sample sequenced in a study of T cells in Graves' hyperthyroidism and ophthalmopathy. Amplified regions were TCR beta CDR3 sequences from RNA transcripts. The TCR CDR3 was amplified in a first-round RT-PCR using the HTBI primer set. TCRdb re-called the multiplex PCR reads through MiXCR, storing one row per CDR3 protein. The sample includes 500,000 to 650,000 distinct CDR3 sequences, roughly 15% of them seen just once. Material for sequencing was blood. The source is a woman aged 50 to 65 with Graves' ophthalmopathy.

The rearrangement uses TRBV12-3 or TRBV12-4 and TRBJ1-5, with TRBD1 matching 7 bases. After removal of 6 bases from V and 0 bases from J, the junction contained 8 bases not matched to a gene. The CDR3 loop spans 16 amino acids. The CDR3 spells CASSRQTGFSNQPQHF. CDR3 sequence (DNA): TGTGCCAGCAGCCGTCAGACAGGGTTTAGCAATCAGCCCCAGCATTTT.

This clonotype was seen a few times. The rearrangement links TRBV4-2 to TRBJ1-1; 7 positions agree with TRBD1. The CDR3 length is 16 residues. The V and J ends lost 0 bases and 4 bases, in that order; junction bases with no gene match: 8. Per the germline V gene, CDR1 is LGHNA and CDR2 is YNFKEQ. The CDR3 DNA reads as TGTGCCAGCAGCCAAGATCGGGGAGGGGGCGTCACTGAAGCTTTCTTT. Protein: CASSQDRGGGVTEAFF.

The V gene is TRBV14, the J gene TRBJ2-1; D is tentatively TRBD1 or TRBD2 (5 bases each). The CDR3 loop spans 13 amino acids. Germline-derived CDR1 and CDR2 are SGHDN and FVKESK. With 1 base removed from V and 10 bases from J, the gap between germline ends came to 11 bases. CDR3 protein: CASSQGGTLEQFF. CDR3 DNA sequence: TGTGCCAGCAGCCAAGGGGGGACGCTGGAGCAGTTCTTC.

This clonotype was recorded many times. The rearrangement uses TRBV11-2 and TRBJ2-3; the match to TRBD2 covers 7 bases. This CDR3 region has 15 residues. CDR1 and CDR2 (germline): SGHAT, FQNNGV. The trim removed 1 base at V and 3 bases at J, leaving 4 bases unmatched. The CDR3 bases are TGTGCCAGCAGCTTAGGCGGGAGATGGACAGATACGCAGTATTTT. This codes for CASSLGGRWTDTQYF.

J is TRBJ1-1 and V is TRBV29-1; TRBD1 aligns across 8 bases. Germline loops: CDR1 SQVTM, CDR2 ANQGSEA. V dropped 6 bases and J dropped 7; count of bases not matched to a gene: 13. CDR3 length: 14 residues. This chain's CDR3 is CSVEAGGGIFEAFF. CDR3 DNA: TGCAGCGTCGAGGCAGGGGGCGGTATTTTTGAAGCTTTCTTT. Complete variable domain (other parts from reference TRBV29-1 and TRBJ1-1): SAVISQKPSRDICQRGTSLTIQCQVDSQVTMMFWYRQQPGQSLTLIATANQGSEATYESGFVIDKFPISRPNLTFSTLTVSNMSPEDSSIYLCSVEAGGGIFEAFFGQGTRLTVV.

In its sample, this clonotype was seen many times. This chain links TRBV30 with TRBJ2-3, with D possibly being TRBD1 (5 bases). The V end lost 1 base, the J end lost 5 bases, and 10 bases lay between the germline ends. The CDR3 runs to 13 residues. The V gene's germline CDR1 is GTSNPN and CDR2 SVGIG (reference sequence). CDR3 nucleotide sequence: TGTGCCTGGAGTGAGGGGATGGGAGATACGCAGTATTTT. This translates into CAWSEGMGDTQYF.

This clonotype was observed many times. The chain carries TRBV18 and TRBJ2-3, with D uncertain. The CDR3 has 15 amino acids. The germline V gene encodes CDR1 KGHSH and CDR2 LQKENI. The V end lost 1 base, the J end lost 4 bases, and 12 bases lay between the germline ends. CDR3 region: CASSPLSASADTQYF. DNA for the CDR3: TGTGCCAGCTCACCACTGTCCGCGTCAGCAGATACGCAGTATTTT.

The sample holds a few counts of this clonotype. V gene TRBV2 combines with J gene TRBJ2-1; TRBD1 or TRBD2 may be the D gene (5 bases each). The V and J ends lost 5 bases and 0 bases respectively, with 11 bases between them. Germline CDR1 reads SNHLY; CDR2 reads FYNNEI. This CDR3 is built from 15 residues. The CDR3, as DNA: TGTGCCAGCAGTAGGGACCGAAACTCCTACAATGAGCAGTTCTTC. This gives the protein CASSRDRNSYNEQFF. The entire variable domain, with the rest obtained from reference TRBV2 and TRBJ2-1, is as follows: EPEVTQTPSHQVTQMGQEVILRCVPISNHLYFYWYRQILGQKVEFLVSFYNNEISEKSEIFDDQFSVERPDGSNFTLKIRSTKLEDSAMYFCASSRDRNSYNEQFFGPGTRLTVL.

In regard to this clonotype: A read error may explain this, as a much larger clone is one base away. The rearrangement joins TRBV7-9 to TRBJ1-2, with D possibly TRBD1 on 6 matching bases. There are 14 residues in the CDR3. The germline V gene has CDR1 SEHNR and CDR2 FQNEAQ (reference sequence). CDR3 coding DNA: TGTGCCAGCACCTTGACAGGAGCTAACTATGGCTGCACCTTC. Translating it yields CASTLTGANYGCTF.

The chain combines TRBV19 with TRBJ2-2; 9 bases agree with TRBD1. Germline V gives CDR1 LNHDA, CDR2 SQIVND (reference sequence). The CDR3 has 16 amino acids. With V trimmed by 6 bases and J by 7 bases, 12 bases remained unmatched. For the CDR3, the DNA is TGTGCCAGTAGCACGAGGACAGGGGCAAGGAGCGGGGAGCTGTTTTTT. Encoded protein: CASSTRTGARSGELFF.

This clonotype came up many times. This chain joins TRBV7-9 and TRBJ2-7; TRBD1 matches at 7 bases. The ends lost 4 bases at V and 3 bases at J; junction bases unmatched: 9. The CDR3 extends over 15 amino acids. Germline CDR1 SEHNR, CDR2 FQNEAQ (reference sequence). The CDR3 nucleotides read TGTGCCAGCAGCTCAGGGAGACAGGGTTTCTACGAGCAGTACTTC. Its translation is CASSSGRQGFYEQYF.

V is TRBV4-2 and J is TRBJ2-1, with 16 bases that match TRBD2. V lost 4 bases and J lost 7; bases outside the gene matches: 10. The CDR3 runs to 18 residues. The germline CDR1 and CDR2 sequences are LGHNA and YNFKEQ. CDR3 amino acids: CASSRGLAGGRVINEQFF. The CDR3 DNA is TGTGCCAGCAGCCGGGGACTAGCGGGAGGGCGAGTCATAAATGAGCAGTTCTTC.

This sequence joins TRBV13 and TRBJ2-2; 8 nucleotides match TRBD1. The CDR3 totals 13 residues. Unmatched junction bases numbered 11, after V lost 10 bases and J lost 10 bases. Germline CDR1 PRHDT, CDR2 FYEKMQ (reference sequence). The CDR3, as DNA: TGTGCCACCCAAATAGCAGGGGGCAAGGAGCTGTTTTTT. Translating gives CATQIAGGKELFF. Supplemented by reference TRBV13 and TRBJ2-2, the full variable domain reads AAGVIQSPRHLIKEKRETATLKCYPIPRHDTVYWYQQGPGQDPQFLISFYEKMQSDKGSIPDRFSAQQFSDYHSELNMSSLELGDSALYFCATQIAGGKELFFGEGSRLTVL.

Points on this clonotype: This may be a read error, as it is one base from a much larger clone. The chain employs TRBV20-1 and TRBJ2-1; tentatively, D is TRBD2 (5 bases). CDR1 and CDR2 (germline): DFQATT, SNEGSKA (reference sequence). V gave up 3 bases and J gave up 9 bases, with 18 bases separating them. The CDR3 loop spans 14 amino acids. The CDR3 here is CSASRSGDAPEQFF. In DNA form, the CDR3 reads TGCAGTGCTAGTCGGAGCGGAGATGCCCCTGAGCAGTTCTTC.

This clonotype was counted a few times. Germline is not matched at one junction end, which may reflect a read error. The chain links TRBV10-3 to TRBJ1-5; D is ambiguous. The germline V gene encodes CDR1 ENHRY and CDR2 SYGVKD. CDR3 length: 14 amino acids. The CDR3 sequence: CVISEDRSNQPQHF. In DNA form, the CDR3 reads TGTGTCATCAGTGAAGACCGTAGCAATCAGCCCCAGCATTTT.

The gene calls are TRBV6-1 and TRBJ1-2; D uncertain. CDR1 and CDR2 from the germline V gene are MNHNS and SASEGT. Trimming pared 6 bases from V and 3 bases from J, leaving 11 bases between. The CDR3 contains 13 residues. The CDR3: CASSPTLYYGYTF. The CDR3 DNA reads as TGTGCCAGCAGCCCGACCCTTTACTATGGCTACACCTTC.